The 11 T cell receptor beta chains presented below share a single source sample, sequenced in a study of identical twins. In TCRdb, the 5' RACE reads were re-called with MiXCR into one record per CDR3 protein. The sample carries some 1,600,000 distinct CDR3 sequences, about 31% recorded once. Sequencing was done on a sample of cord blood. The receptors here all came from a newborn girl in good health.

This clonotype was observed a few times. This sequence joins TRBV4-2 and TRBJ1-2; TRBD1 agrees at 7 bases. CDR3 length: 15 amino acids. After removal of 4 bases from V and 5 bases from J, the junction contained 10 bases not matched to a gene. Germline loops: CDR1 LGHNA, CDR2 YNFKEQ. In DNA form, the CDR3 reads TGTGCCAGCAGCCCGGGACAGCCCCTGGCGTATGGCTACACCTTC. Translated, it gives CASSPGQPLAYGYTF.

This clonotype was seen only a few times. This sequence joins TRBV5-1 and TRBJ1-2, with a tentative D call TRBD1 (5 bases). Germline assignment: CDR1 SGHRS and CDR2 YFSETQ. The CDR3 runs to 18 residues. Between the trimmed V and J ends, which lost 3 bases and 4 bases, there was a span of 25 bases. The CDR3 DNA sequence: TGCGCCAGCAGCTCTATACCTACCGACAGAAAGGTCGGCTATGGCTACACCTTC. It translates to CASSSIPTDRKVGYGYTF.

This clonotype has only a few counts. This chain joins TRBV20-1 and TRBJ2-7; D remains ambiguous. The CDR3 is 13 residues long. CDR1 and CDR2 (germline): DFQATT, SNEGSKA (reference sequence). V lost 0 bases and J 10 bases, leaving 16 bases between the germline ends. The CDR3 DNA sequence: TGCAGTGCTAGAGATTTCAATCGGCCCCCTCAGTACTTC. This gives the protein CSARDFNRPPQYF.

There are a few counts of this clonotype. V is TRBV12-3 or TRBV12-4 and J is TRBJ2-5, with TRBD2 as a possible D gene (6 bases). With the DNA end fitting TRBJ2-7 better, the J assignment may be wrong. The CDR3 length is 12 residues. CDR3 sequence reads: CASSSERDEQYF. CDR3 bases: TGTGCCAGCAGTTCAGAGCGGGACGAGCAGTACTTC.

The chain recombines TRBV5-1 with TRBJ2-5; D gene uncertain. The germline V gene has CDR1 SGHRS and CDR2 YFSETQ. The length of the CDR3 is 15 residues. Trimming left V 2 bases short and J 0 bases short, with 11 bases between. The CDR3 DNA reads TGCGCCAGCAGCTTAGGCAGCTCGTACCAAGAGACCCAGTACTTC. Its protein product is CASSLGSSYQETQYF.

V usage is TRBV20-1 and J usage is TRBJ1-4, with a possible D match to TRBD1 (6 bases). Germline V gene sequence: CDR1 DFQATT, CDR2 SNEGSKA (reference sequence). The CDR3 has 13 amino acids. The CDR3 protein is CSPWAGEGEKLFF. The CDR3 nucleotides are TGCAGCCCGTGGGCAGGGGAGGGTGAAAAACTGTTTTTT.

The genes are TRBV9 and TRBJ1-2; 9 bases are shared with TRBD1. The CDR3 consists of 15 residues. Germline values: CDR1 SGDLS, CDR2 YYNGEE. The V and J ends lost 4 bases and 3 bases, in that order; junction bases with no gene match: 7. The chain's CDR3 is CASSTTGGAYYGYTF. CDR3 DNA sequence: TGTGCCAGCAGCACTACAGGGGGCGCGTACTATGGCTACACCTTC.

V is TRBV3-1 and J is TRBJ2-1; D not resolved. The V and J ends lost 0 bases and 5 bases respectively, with 8 bases between them. CDR1 is LGHDT and CDR2 is YNNKEL in the germline V gene (reference sequence). The CDR3 has 14 residues. The CDR3 spells CASSQDGVNNEQFF. The CDR3 DNA sequence: TGTGCCAGCAGCCAAGACGGCGTCAACAATGAGCAGTTCTTC.

This clonotype was counted only a few times. The rearrangement links TRBV20-1 to TRBJ2-5; 14 bases are shared with TRBD2. TRBJ2-7 explains the end of the DNA better; the J call may be wrong. CDR1 and CDR2 (germline): DFQATT, SNEGSKA (reference sequence). The CDR3 extends over 16 amino acids. In DNA form, the CDR3 reads TGCAGTGCTACTGGGACTAGCGGGAGATCAGTCCACGAGCAGTACTTC. Its translation is CSATGTSGRSVHEQYF.

The rearrangement uses TRBV2 and TRBJ1-6, with D possibly being TRBD1 (6 bases). Trimming shortened V by 9 bases and J by 7 bases, and 10 bases separated the two germline ends. CDR3 size: 12 residues. Germline lookup yields CDR1 SNHLY and CDR2 FYNNEI. DNA for the CDR3: TGTGCCAGACAGGGTGGGAATTCACCCCTCCACTTT. This gives the protein CARQGGNSPLHF.

On this clonotype: The junction does not match germline at one end; this may be a read error. V and J are TRBV20-1 and TRBJ2-7; 9 nucleotides line up with TRBD2. Germline V lookup: CDR1 DFQATT, CDR2 SNEGSKA (reference sequence). The CDR3 runs to 12 residues. As DNA, the CDR3 is TGCAGAGCAGCGGGAGGATCGTACGTGCAGTACTTC. It specifies CRAAGGSYVQYF.